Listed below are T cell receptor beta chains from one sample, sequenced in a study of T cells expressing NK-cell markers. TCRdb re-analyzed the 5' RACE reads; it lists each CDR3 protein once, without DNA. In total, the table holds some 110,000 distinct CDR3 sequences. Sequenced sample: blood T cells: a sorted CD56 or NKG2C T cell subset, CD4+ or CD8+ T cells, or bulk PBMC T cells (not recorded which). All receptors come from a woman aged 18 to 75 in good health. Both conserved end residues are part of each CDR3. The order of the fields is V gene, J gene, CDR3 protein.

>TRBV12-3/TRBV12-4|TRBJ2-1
CASSFLAGGDEQFF
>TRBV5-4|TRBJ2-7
CASSPSVAPYEQYF
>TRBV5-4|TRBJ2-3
CASSPEGYTQYF
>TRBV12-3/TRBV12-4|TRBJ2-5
CASSGAGQEWVETQYF
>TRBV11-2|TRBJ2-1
CASSLSFNEQFF
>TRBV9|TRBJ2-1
CASSDTKTHASASYNEQFF
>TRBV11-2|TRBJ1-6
CASSLVGRSRSYNSPLHF
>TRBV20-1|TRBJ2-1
CRVKSGVYNEQFF
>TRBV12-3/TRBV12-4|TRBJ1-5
CASRTGSSNQPQHF
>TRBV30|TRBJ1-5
CAWSGVTQPQHF